The 27 T cell receptor beta chains in this list originate from one sample, sequenced in a study of T cells in Graves' hyperthyroidism and ophthalmopathy. Amplified TCR beta CDR3 regions came from RNA transcripts. The HTBI primer set was used in a first-round RT-PCR of the TCR CDR3. MiXCR, run by TCRdb on the multiplex PCR reads, gives a single entry per CDR3 protein. The sample has some 510,000 distinct CDR3 sequences; around 21% are singletons. Sequencing was carried out using blood. The receptors here all came from a man aged 18 to 30 with Graves' hyperthyroidism.

This clonotype was seen repeatedly, ten times or more. The chain has TRBV2 and TRBJ1-5; 8 nucleotides match TRBD1. This CDR3 has 13 amino acids. V gave up 11 bases and J gave up 3 bases; unmatched junction bases: 6. Germline V CDR1 and CDR2: SNHLY, FYNNEI. CDR3 sequence (DNA): TGTGCCGGGGGACAGGACGCCAATCAGCCCCAGCATTTT. Translated, it gives CAGGQDANQPQHF.

This clonotype was recorded only once. With a much larger clone just one base away, this may be a read error. Given the absence of the conserved phenylalanine or tryptophan at the CDR3 end, a read error is likely. The chain uses TRBV11-2 and TRBJ1-5, with TRBD1 as a possible D gene (5 bases). V was clipped by 5 bases and J by 0 bases, with 20 bases between them. The CDR3 is 18 amino acids. Germline V CDR1 and CDR2: SGHAT, FQNNGV. The CDR3 nucleotides read TGTGCCAGCAGCATAGGGACTGACCAATTCTATAGCAATCAGCCCCAGCATCTT. This sequence encodes CASSIGTDQFYSNQPQHL.

This clonotype appeared many times. DNA for the CDR3: TGTGCCAGCAGTTTATCGCCCTCCTTGGTTTCCTACGAGCAGTACTTC. Protein product: CASSLSPSLVSYEQYF. This chain links TRBV27 with TRBJ2-7; no reliable D call. Germline assignment: CDR1 MNHEY and CDR2 SMNVEV (reference sequence). V lost 0 bases, J lost 1 base, and 13 bases lay in between. This CDR3 has 16 amino acids.

This chain uses TRBV2 with TRBJ1-2, with D perhaps matching TRBD1 (6 bases). With 6 bases removed from V and 6 bases from J, the gap between germline ends came to 11 bases. The CDR3 is made up of 12 amino acids. CDR1 and CDR2 from the germline V gene are SNHLY and FYNNEI. Written as DNA, the CDR3 is TGTGCCAGCAGGGAGGACAGAGATGGCTACACCTTC. The encoded protein is CASREDRDGYTF.

This clonotype occurred a few times. The chain couples TRBV5-1 to TRBJ1-1; D remains unclear. The CDR3 sequence is 14 residues long. Trimming removed 0 bases at V and 0 bases at J, with 6 bases between. Germline CDR1 SGHRS, CDR2 YFSETQ. This CDR3 is CASSLALMNTEAFF. The CDR3 nucleotides read TGCGCCAGCAGCTTGGCGCTTATGAACACTGAAGCTTTCTTT.

This clonotype was picked up many times. The chain recombines TRBV6-1 with TRBJ1-1, with TRBD1 as a possible D gene (5 bases). V lost 6 bases and J 5 bases, leaving 16 bases between the germline ends. Looked up from germline, CDR1 is MNHNS and CDR2 is SASEGT. The CDR3 consists of 14 residues. The CDR3: CASSPGVGGTEAFF. CDR3 coding DNA: TGTGCCAGCAGCCCAGGAGTGGGGGGGACTGAAGCTTTCTTT.

The sample holds many counts of this clonotype. This chain links TRBV6-1 with TRBJ1-2; D is perhaps TRBD1 (6 bases). There are 14 residues in the CDR3. The V and J ends lost 8 bases and 0 bases respectively, with 13 bases between them. Germline V gene data show CDR1 as MNHNS and CDR2 as SASEGT. Here the CDR3 DNA reads TGTGCCAGCTCGGGGGCGGGGACTAACTATGGCTACACCTTC. Its translation: CASSGAGTNYGYTF.

In its sample, this clonotype was seen many times. V gene TRBV20-1 combines with J gene TRBJ1-2, with a weak D call TRBD1 (6 bases). V shed 0 bases and J shed 4 bases, with 27 bases lying between them. Germline assignment: CDR1 DFQATT and CDR2 SNEGSKA (reference sequence). The CDR3 has 19 residues. This CDR3 reads CSAREPITRTARIPYGYTF. The CDR3 DNA reads as TGCAGTGCTAGAGAACCTATAACCCGGACAGCAAGGATACCCTATGGCTACACCTTC.

The chain combines TRBV6-1 with TRBJ1-1, with unresolved D. Germline V gene lookup returns CDR1 MNHNS and CDR2 SASEGT. The CDR3 spans 13 residues. V was cut by 0 bases and J by 5 bases, with 7 bases left in between. The CDR3 DNA reads TGTGCCAGCAGTGAAGCGCGAGTAACTGAAGCTTTCTTT. The encoded protein is CASSEARVTEAFF.

This clonotype showed up many times. The gene calls are TRBV11-1 and TRBJ2-7, with D uncertain. The V gene lost 0 bases and the J gene lost 2 bases, with 17 bases spanning the gap. The CDR3 covers 17 residues. CDR1 and CDR2 (germline): SGHAT, FQDESV (reference sequence). The CDR3 loop reads CASSLALSSAVPYEQYF. The CDR3 DNA is TGTGCCAGCAGCTTAGCGCTTTCGTCGGCGGTGCCCTACGAGCAGTACTTC.

This clonotype was found many times. The chain is built from TRBV5-1 and TRBJ1-1, with a weak D call TRBD1 (5 bases). V was cut by 4 bases and J by 7 bases, with 14 bases left in between. Germline CDR1 and CDR2: SGHRS and YFSETQ. The length of the CDR3 is 13 residues. As DNA, the CDR3 is TGCGCCAGCAGCCCTCGGACAAGTGGTGAAGCTTTCTTT. Translating gives CASSPRTSGEAFF.

This clonotype showed up many times. The chain is built from TRBV6-8 and TRBJ2-7, with a tentative D call TRBD1 (6 bases). Germline CDR1 is MNHGY and CDR2 is SAAAGT. The CDR3 contains 12 residues. V shed 6 bases and J shed 4 bases, with 10 bases lying between them. The CDR3 sequence: CASRLQGYEQYF. The CDR3 bases are TGTGCCAGCAGGTTACAGGGTTACGAGCAGTACTTC.

There are many counts of this clonotype. The rearrangement links TRBV28 to TRBJ2-2; possible D gene TRBD2, 6 bases. The germline V gene encodes CDR1 MDHEN and CDR2 SYDVKM. The V end was cut by 5 bases, the J end by 4 bases, with 20 bases between. CDR3 size: 17 residues. The CDR3 protein is CASSPYRGFESTGELFF. CDR3 nucleotide sequence: TGTGCCAGCAGTCCCTATCGGGGGTTCGAGAGCACCGGGGAGCTGTTTTTT.

This clonotype was recorded at least ten times. The CDR3: CASSEIDRGSYGYTF. Written as DNA, the CDR3 is TGTGCCAGCAGCGAGATCGACCGGGGGTCCTATGGCTACACCTTC. This sequence joins TRBV7-9 and TRBJ1-2; D may be TRBD1 (5 bases). The germline V and J ends were trimmed by 5 bases and 4 bases, with 17 bases remaining between them. Per the germline V gene, CDR1 is SEHNR and CDR2 is FQNEAQ (reference sequence). This CDR3 contains 15 residues.

The chain combines TRBV28 with TRBJ1-1; D gene uncertain. The V end lost 11 bases, the J end lost 0 bases, and 19 bases lay between the germline ends. This CDR3 has 15 amino acids. Per the germline V gene, CDR1 is MDHEN and CDR2 is SYDVKM. As DNA, the CDR3 is TGTGCCTGCACCCCTTACATGGAACTGAACACTGAAGCTTTCTTT. This translates into CACTPYMELNTEAFF.

This clonotype was observed many times. V is TRBV20-1 and J is TRBJ2-7, with TRBD1 matching over 8 bases. V gave up 6 bases and J gave up 0 bases; unmatched junction bases: 4. This CDR3 is built from 13 residues. Germline loops: CDR1 DFQATT, CDR2 SNEGSKA (reference sequence). CDR3 sequence: CSALTGVSYEQYF. For the CDR3, the DNA is TGCAGTGCGCTGACAGGGGTCTCCTACGAGCAGTACTTC.

The sample holds many counts of this clonotype. The genes are TRBV6-5 and TRBJ2-5; 13 nucleotides align to TRBD2. The germline V gene encodes CDR1 MNHEY and CDR2 SVGAGI. This CDR3 region has 18 residues. With V trimmed by 0 bases and J by 4 bases, 8 bases remained unmatched. The CDR3, as DNA: TGTGCCAGCAGTTACTCAAAACTAGCGGGGGGGCCCCGAGAGACCCAGTACTTC. Its protein is CASSYSKLAGGPRETQYF.

This clonotype was counted at least ten times. This chain uses TRBV12-3 or TRBV12-4 with TRBJ2-7; 7 positions agree with TRBD1. The trim removed 0 bases at V and 6 bases at J, leaving 8 bases unmatched. CDR3 length: 15 residues. CDR3 amino acids: CASSLALRDRGEQYF. As DNA, the CDR3 is TGTGCCAGCAGTTTAGCTCTCCGGGACAGAGGCGAGCAGTACTTC.

This clonotype was recorded only once. CDR3 DNA: TGTGCCAGCAGTTCTGTCAAGACAGGGGGCTATGGCTACACCTTC. Translating it yields CASSSVKTGGYGYTF. The chain employs TRBV12-3 or TRBV12-4 and TRBJ1-2, with 9 nucleotides matching TRBD1. V lost 4 bases and J lost 4; bases outside the gene matches: 7. The CDR3 consists of 15 residues.

The chain has TRBV7-8 and TRBJ1-1, with a possible D match to TRBD1 (5 bases). The CDR3 contains 15 residues. V shed 5 bases and J shed 5 bases, with 18 bases lying between them. Germline CDR1 is SGHVS and CDR2 is FQNEAQ. The CDR3 reads CASSTYGLGRTEAFF. The CDR3 DNA reads as TGTGCCAGCAGCACTTATGGTCTGGGGCGTACTGAAGCTTTCTTT.

This chain joins TRBV6-2 or TRBV6-3 and TRBJ2-7; D tentatively fits TRBD1 or TRBD2 (6 bases each). This CDR3 has 15 amino acids. Germline CDR1 MNHEY, CDR2 SVGEGT. With 5 bases removed from V and 3 bases from J, the gap between germline ends came to 17 bases. The CDR3 spells CASSPGRQAFYEQYF. The CDR3 region has the DNA TGTGCCAGCAGTCCCGGGAGACAGGCTTTCTACGAGCAGTACTTC.

There are many counts of this clonotype. The chain combines TRBV19 with TRBJ1-5; D uncertain. Germline values: CDR1 LNHDA, CDR2 SQIVND (reference sequence). Trimming removed 5 bases from V and 0 bases from J, with 14 bases in between. The CDR3 contains 16 residues. As DNA, the CDR3 is TGTGCCAGTAGTCATGACGGATCCTATAGCAATCAGCCCCAGCATTTT. It specifies CASSHDGSYSNQPQHF.

This clonotype was counted ten times or more. As DNA, the CDR3 is TGTGCCAGCAGTTTCGTATCCGGGGACAGGGCCTCCTATGGCTACACCTTC. Amino acids: CASSFVSGDRASYGYTF. This chain connects TRBV12-3 or TRBV12-4 to TRBJ1-2; 9 bases align to TRBD1. This CDR3 is 17 amino acids long. The V segment lost 3 bases and the J segment 4 bases; nucleotides outside the gene matches: 12.

The chain joins TRBV27 to TRBJ2-7, with 10 bases identical to TRBD2. V gave up 5 bases and J gave up 2 bases; unmatched junction bases: 6. In germline, CDR1 is MNHEY, CDR2 SMNVEV (reference sequence). The CDR3 consists of 15 residues. The CDR3 nucleotides read TGTGCCAGCAGTGCAGGCCTAGCGGGGGCCTACGAGCAGTACTTC. This sequence encodes CASSAGLAGAYEQYF.

The chain joins TRBV7-2 to TRBJ1-2, with D perhaps TRBD1 (6 bases). The V end was cut by 10 bases, the J end by 4 bases, with 16 bases between. The germline gives CDR1 SGHTA, CDR2 FQGNSA. The CDR3 is 13 amino acids. This CDR3 reads CANRLLDSYGYTF. DNA for the CDR3: TGTGCCAACCGACTCTTGGACAGCTATGGCTACACCTTC.

This rearrangement joins TRBV18 to TRBJ2-7; D is unresolved. The CDR3 loop spans 12 amino acids. CDR1 is KGHSH and CDR2 is LQKENI in the germline V gene. Between the trimmed V and J ends, which lost 3 bases and 3 bases, there was a span of 6 bases. CDR3 region: CASSPVSYEQYF. DNA of the CDR3: TGTGCCAGCTCACCGGTGAGCTACGAGCAGTACTTC.

The table lists this clonotype with a few counts. The chain links TRBV6-1 to TRBJ1-3; D is ambiguous. The length of the CDR3 is 15 residues. CDR1 and CDR2 (germline): MNHNS, SASEGT. The V gene lost 5 bases and the J gene lost 0 bases, with 11 bases spanning the gap. The CDR3 reads CASSTTAYSGNTIYF. CDR3 in DNA: TGTGCCAGCAGTACGACCGCATACTCTGGAAACACCATATATTTT.